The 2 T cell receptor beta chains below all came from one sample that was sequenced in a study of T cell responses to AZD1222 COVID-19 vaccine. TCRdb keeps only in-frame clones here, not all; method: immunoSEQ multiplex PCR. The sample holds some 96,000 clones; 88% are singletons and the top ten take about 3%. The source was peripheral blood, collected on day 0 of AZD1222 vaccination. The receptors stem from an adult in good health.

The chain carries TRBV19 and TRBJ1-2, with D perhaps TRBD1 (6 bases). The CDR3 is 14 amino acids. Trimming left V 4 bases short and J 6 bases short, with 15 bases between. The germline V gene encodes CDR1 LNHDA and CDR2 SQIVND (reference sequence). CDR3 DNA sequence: TGTGCCAGTAGTACACCGTCCGGGGGCGATGGCTACACCTTC. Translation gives CASSTPSGGDGYTF.

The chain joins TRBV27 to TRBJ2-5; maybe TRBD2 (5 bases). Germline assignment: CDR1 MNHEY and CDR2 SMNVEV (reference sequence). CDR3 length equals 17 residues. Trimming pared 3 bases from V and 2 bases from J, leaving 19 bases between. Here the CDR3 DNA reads TGTGCCAGCAGTTTGGGGAGAGGTAAACCGAATCAAGAGACCCAGTACTTC. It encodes CASSLGRGKPNQETQYF.